These 4 T cell receptor beta chains came from one sample sequenced in a study of blood T cell repertoires in COVID-19. Method: immunoSEQ multiplex PCR; TCRdb's copy keeps in-frame clones and lacks some. The data show 200,000 to 250,000 clones, around 87% seen once. The sample comprised peripheral blood. These TCRs come from a man between 60 and 70 years old with acute or convalescent COVID-19.

The CDR3 DNA follows: TGTGCCAGCAGTTACGCACGGACAGGGACCGGGGAGCTGTTTTTT. It translates to CASSYARTGTGELFF. The V call is TRBV6-5, the J call TRBJ2-2, with 8 bases lining up with TRBD1. V lost 2 bases to trimming and J lost 5 bases; unmatched junction nucleotides: 4. CDR1 and CDR2 (germline): MNHEY, SVGAGI. There are 15 residues in the CDR3.

The chain is built from TRBV9 and TRBJ1-4; TRBD1 aligns across 8 bases. With 4 bases clipped from V and 5 bases from J, the junction kept 7 bases outside the gene matches. CDR3 size: 15 residues. Germline V gene lookup returns CDR1 SGDLS and CDR2 YYNGEE. The CDR3 sequence is CASSLRAGGNEKLFF. The CDR3 bases are TGTGCCAGCAGCCTCCGGGCAGGGGGCAATGAAAAACTGTTTTTT.

The chain carries TRBV3-1 (or the pseudogene TRBV3-2) and TRBJ2-6; D possibly corresponds to TRBD1 (5 bases). CDR1 is LGHDT, CDR2 YNNKEL, per germline (reference sequence). Trimming left V 1 base short and J 8 bases short, with 12 bases between. This CDR3 region has 15 residues. For the CDR3, the DNA is TGTGCCAGCAGCCAAGGGACATCGCCCCCCAACGTCCTGACTTTC. It codes for CASSQGTSPPNVLTF.

In this sample, this clone turned up once. The chain employs TRBV6-5 and TRBJ1-5, with D perhaps matching TRBD1 (5 bases). The V end was cut by 6 bases, the J end by 4 bases, with 13 bases between. Germline loops: CDR1 MNHEY, CDR2 SVGAGI. The CDR3 is 14 residues long. CDR3 DNA: TGTGCCAGCAGCCCCTCGGGGGATAATCAGCCCCAGCATTTT. This codes for CASSPSGDNQPQHF.